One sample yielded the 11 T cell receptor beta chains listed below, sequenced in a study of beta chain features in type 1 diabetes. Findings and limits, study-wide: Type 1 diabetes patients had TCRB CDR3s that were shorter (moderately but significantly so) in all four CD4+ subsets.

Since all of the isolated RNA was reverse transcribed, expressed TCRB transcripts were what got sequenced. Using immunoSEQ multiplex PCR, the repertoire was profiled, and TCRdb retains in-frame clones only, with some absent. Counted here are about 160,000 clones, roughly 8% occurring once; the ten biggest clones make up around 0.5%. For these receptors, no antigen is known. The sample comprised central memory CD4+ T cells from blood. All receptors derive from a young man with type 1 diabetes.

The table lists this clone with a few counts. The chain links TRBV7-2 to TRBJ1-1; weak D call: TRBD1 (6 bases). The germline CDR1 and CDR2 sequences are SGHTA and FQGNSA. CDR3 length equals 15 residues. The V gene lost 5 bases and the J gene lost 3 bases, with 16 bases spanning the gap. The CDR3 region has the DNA TGTGCCAGCAGCCCCTGGGGGGGGGCCTACACTGAAGCTTTCTTT. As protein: CASSPWGGAYTEAFF. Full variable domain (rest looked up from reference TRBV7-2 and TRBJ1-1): GAGVSQSPSNKVTEKGKDVELRCDPISGHTALYWYRQSLGQGLEFLIYFQGNSAPDKSGLPSDRFSAERTGGSVSTLTIQRTQQEDSAVYLCASSPWGGAYTEAFFGQGTRLTVV.

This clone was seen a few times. CDR3 coding DNA: TGTGCCAGCACTCTCGCCGGGACATCTGATCAGCCCCAGCATTTT. Amino acid sequence: CASTLAGTSDQPQHF. This chain links TRBV28 with TRBJ1-5; maybe TRBD1 (6 bases). This CDR3 is 15 amino acids long. Looked up from germline, CDR1 is MDHEN and CDR2 is SYDVKM. Trimming shortened V by 7 bases and J by 5 bases, and 18 bases separated the two germline ends.

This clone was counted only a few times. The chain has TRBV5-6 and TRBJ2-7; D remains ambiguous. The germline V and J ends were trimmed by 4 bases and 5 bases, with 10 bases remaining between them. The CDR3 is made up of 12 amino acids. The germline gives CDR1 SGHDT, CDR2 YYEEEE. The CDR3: CASSLMADEQYF. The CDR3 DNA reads TGTGCCAGCAGCCTCATGGCCGACGAGCAGTACTTC. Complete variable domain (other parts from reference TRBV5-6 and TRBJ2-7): DAGVTQSPTHLIKTRGQQVTLRCSPKSGHDTVSWYQQALGQGPQFIFQYYEEEERQRGNFPDRFSGHQFPNYSSELNVNALLLGDSALYLCASSLMADEQYFGPGTRLTVT.

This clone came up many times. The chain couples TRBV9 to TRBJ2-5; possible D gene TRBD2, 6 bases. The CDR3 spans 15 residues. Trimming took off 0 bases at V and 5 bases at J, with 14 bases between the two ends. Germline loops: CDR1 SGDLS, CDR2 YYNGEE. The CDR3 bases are TGTGCCAGCAGCGTAGACTACGGCGGGGCGGAGACCCAGTACTTC. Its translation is CASSVDYGGAETQYF.

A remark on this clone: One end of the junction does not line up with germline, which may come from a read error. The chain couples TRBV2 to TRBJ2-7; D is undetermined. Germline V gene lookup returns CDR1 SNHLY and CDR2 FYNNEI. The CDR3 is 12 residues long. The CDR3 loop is CASSGILETFSF. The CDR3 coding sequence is TGTGCCAGCAGTGGGATTTTGGAGACCTTCAGTTTC.

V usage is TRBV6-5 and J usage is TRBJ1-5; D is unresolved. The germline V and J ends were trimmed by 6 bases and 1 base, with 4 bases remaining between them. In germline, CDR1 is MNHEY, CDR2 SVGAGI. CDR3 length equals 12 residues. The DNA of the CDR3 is TGTGCCAGCAGGGCCAGCAATCAGCCCCAGCATTTT. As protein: CASRASNQPQHF.

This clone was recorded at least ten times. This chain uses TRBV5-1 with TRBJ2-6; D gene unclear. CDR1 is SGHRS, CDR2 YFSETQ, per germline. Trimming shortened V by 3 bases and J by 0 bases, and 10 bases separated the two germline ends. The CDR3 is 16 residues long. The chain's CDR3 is CASSSTPSSGANVLTF. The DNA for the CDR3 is TGCGCCAGCAGCTCGACACCGAGCTCTGGGGCCAACGTCCTGACTTTC.

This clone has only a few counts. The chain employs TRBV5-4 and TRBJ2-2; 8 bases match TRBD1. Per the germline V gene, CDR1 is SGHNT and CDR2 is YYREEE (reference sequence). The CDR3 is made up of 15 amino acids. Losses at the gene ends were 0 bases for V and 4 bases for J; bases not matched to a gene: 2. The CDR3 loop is CASSLGQGSTGELFF. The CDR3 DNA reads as TGTGCCAGCAGCTTGGGACAGGGGAGCACCGGGGAGCTGTTTTTT. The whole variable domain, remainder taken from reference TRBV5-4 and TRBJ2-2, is ETGVTQSPTHLIKTRGQQVTLRCSSQSGHNTVSWYQQALGQGPQFIFQYYREEENGRGNFPPRFSGLQFPNYSSELNVNALELDDSALYLCASSLGQGSTGELFFGEGSRLTVL.

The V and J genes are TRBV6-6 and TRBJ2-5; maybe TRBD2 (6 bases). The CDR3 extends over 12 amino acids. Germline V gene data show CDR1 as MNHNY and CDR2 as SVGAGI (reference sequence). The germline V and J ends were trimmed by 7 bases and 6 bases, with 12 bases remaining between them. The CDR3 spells CASMTEGQTQYF. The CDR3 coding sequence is TGTGCCAGCATGACGGAGGGACAGACCCAGTACTTC.

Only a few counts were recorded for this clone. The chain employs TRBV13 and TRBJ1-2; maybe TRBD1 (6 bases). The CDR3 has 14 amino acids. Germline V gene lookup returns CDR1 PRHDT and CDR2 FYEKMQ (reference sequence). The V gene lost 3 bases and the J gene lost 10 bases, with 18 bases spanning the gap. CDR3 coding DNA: TGTGCCAGCAGCTTGACTTGGGAGACAGGACTCTACACCTTC. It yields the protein CASSLTWETGLYTF. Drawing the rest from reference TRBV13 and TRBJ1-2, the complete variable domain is AAGVIQSPRHLIKEKRETATLKCYPIPRHDTVYWYQQGPGQDPQFLISFYEKMQSDKGSIPDRFSAQQFSDYHSELNMSSLELGDSALYFCASSLTWETGLYTFGSGTRLTVV.

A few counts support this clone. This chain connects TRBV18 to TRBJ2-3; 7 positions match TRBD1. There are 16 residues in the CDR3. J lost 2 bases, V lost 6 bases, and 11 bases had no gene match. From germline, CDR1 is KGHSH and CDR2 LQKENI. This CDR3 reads CASSAVEGQFTDTQYF. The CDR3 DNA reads TGTGCCAGCTCCGCAGTTGAGGGACAGTTCACAGATACGCAGTATTTT.